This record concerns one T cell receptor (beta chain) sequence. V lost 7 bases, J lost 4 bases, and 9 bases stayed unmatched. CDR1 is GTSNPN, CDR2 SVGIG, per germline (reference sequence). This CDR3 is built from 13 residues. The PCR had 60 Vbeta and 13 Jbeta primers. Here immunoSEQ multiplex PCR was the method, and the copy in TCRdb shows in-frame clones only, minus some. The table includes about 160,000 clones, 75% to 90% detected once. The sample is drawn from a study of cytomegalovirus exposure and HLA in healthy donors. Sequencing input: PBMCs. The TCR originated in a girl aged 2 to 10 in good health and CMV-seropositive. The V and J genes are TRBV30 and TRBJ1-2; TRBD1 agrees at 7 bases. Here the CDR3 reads CASRRQGTYGYTF. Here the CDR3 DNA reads TGTGCCTCACGACGACAGGGTACCTATGGCTACACCTTC.